This TCR beta chain was sequenced for a study of blood T cell repertoires in COVID-19 (TCRdb year 2020). At the level of the whole study: The collaborator samples originated in the United States, Italy and Spain and spanned the acute and convalescent phases of COVID-19. The repertoires were made available in a free public database intended to serve as a resource for research on the immune response to SARS-CoV-2. Samples came from the ongoing ImmuneRACE study (first 160 participants) plus 1,254 subjects from 6 global collaborators. The material from the prospective study consisted of cDNA or gDNA derived from T cells, B-cell-depleted T cells, or PBMCs. Where available, HLA class I and class II types were taken from metadata supplied by the sample provider and were not determined by assay-based typing. The dataset comprised deeply sampled blood TCRbeta repertoires from subjects exposed to, actively infected with, or recovered from COVID-19. A de-identified subject ID, COVID-19 status, age in years and sex were almost always included in the sample metadata.

A note on this clone: What this receptor recognizes is not known. There are no base qualities to consult, and no much larger clone falls within one base.

Results and caveats for the whole study, not just this receptor: The quantity of clinical and demographic metadata differed by source and by participant and was supplied without curation.

V is cut by 0 bases and J by 7 bases, and the space between the germline ends is 11 bases. CDR1 and CDR2 (SGDLS, YYNGEE) derive from the germline V gene. Reading from cysteine to phenylalanine, the CDR3 counts 13 amino acids. CDR3 DNA only is kept here, 39 bases in frame from base 1. Participants in the prospective study were aged 18 to 89 years, lived in 24 United States geographic areas, and enrolled through a virtual design. Cohort assignment in the prospective study relied on participant-reported clinical history from a screening survey and a study questionnaire. For ImmuneRACE Cohort 3, a participant was defined as recovered based on two consecutive negative NP/OP PCR tests, clearance by a healthcare professional, or resolution of symptoms. Mobile phlebotomists in the prospective study collected whole blood, serum and a nasopharyngeal or oropharyngeal swab from every participant. Additional blood draws and questionnaires over an approximately 2-month period could optionally be provided by prospective study participants. Before DNA extraction, blood samples from the prospective study were shipped at room temperature or frozen.

TCRbeta CDR3 regions were amplified from genomic DNA by means of the immunoSEQ Assay, a bias-controlled multiplex PCR. The study's processing was this. Within the assay, amplification of reference gene primers was used to estimate how many nucleated cells each sample contained. To quantify the absolute abundance of each unique TCRbeta CDR3 rearrangement, sequence reads were collapsed and filtered. For each sample, productive Simpson clonality was calculated by taking the square root of Simpson's diversity index across productive rearrangements. What TCRdb holds here is the immuneACCESS table cut down to in-frame rearrangements. Part of the clones is not present; checked against another copy, under half of the missing clones reflect an unresolved V gene, and the others are unexplained. For V, J and clone size, that table is used; D and trimming come from the DNA. Recorded for this sample are roughly 260,000 clones; 70% to 90% of them occurred a single time. The ten largest clonotypes hold under 2.5% of the sample.

The receptor comes from a woman in her forties or fifties who had recovered from COVID-19. The V and J genes are TRBV9 and TRBJ2-7; TRBD1 is perhaps the D gene, given 5 matching bases. The sequenced material came from PBMCs or T cells enriched from blood (not recorded which). At the DNA level, the sequence is TGTGCCAGCAGCGTAGAACCGGCAGGGGAGCAGTACTTC. The encoded protein is CASSVEPAGEQYF.